This TCR beta chain was retrieved from a study of cytomegalovirus exposure and HLA in healthy donors. Study-wide results and limits: In vitro confirmation showed a few CMV-associated chains to be CMV antigen specific. Rare TCR sequences predominated, though certain public TCRs were found in many donors.

Here immunoSEQ multiplex PCR was the method, and the copy in TCRdb shows in-frame clones only, minus some. This table has under 200,000 clones, 91% appearing once. The CDR3 contains 15 residues. Germline V gene data show CDR1 as SGHAT and CDR2 as FQNNGV. Trimming took 2 bases from V and 2 from J; bases not matched to a gene: 4. This clone appeared once. What it recognizes is unknown. The TCR comes from a woman between 18 and 29 years old in good health and CMV-seropositive. Input material: PBMCs. The chain recombines TRBV11-2 with TRBJ2-3; 7 nucleotides align to TRBD2. The DNA for the CDR3 is TGTGCCAGCAGCTTAAGCGGGGCCAACACAGATACGCAGTATTTT. It specifies CASSLSGANTDTQYF.